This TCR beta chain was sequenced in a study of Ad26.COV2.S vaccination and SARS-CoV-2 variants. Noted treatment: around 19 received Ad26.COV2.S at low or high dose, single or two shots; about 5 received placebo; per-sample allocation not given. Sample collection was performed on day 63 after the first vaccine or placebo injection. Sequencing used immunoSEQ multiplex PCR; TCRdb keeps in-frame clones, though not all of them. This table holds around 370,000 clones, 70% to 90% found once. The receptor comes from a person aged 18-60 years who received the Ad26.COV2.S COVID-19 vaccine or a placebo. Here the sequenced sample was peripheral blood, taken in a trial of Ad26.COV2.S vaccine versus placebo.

This CDR3 is CASSLLRTGGDTQYF. The CDR3 DNA reads TGTGCCAGCAGCTTGTTAAGGACGGGGGGCGATACGCAGTATTTT. The chain couples TRBV5-6 to TRBJ2-3; TRBD2 is a possible D gene (7 bases). Trimming took 1 base from V and 6 from J, leaving 15 bases between them. This CDR3 is built from 15 residues. The germline CDR1 and CDR2 sequences are SGHDT and YYEEEE.